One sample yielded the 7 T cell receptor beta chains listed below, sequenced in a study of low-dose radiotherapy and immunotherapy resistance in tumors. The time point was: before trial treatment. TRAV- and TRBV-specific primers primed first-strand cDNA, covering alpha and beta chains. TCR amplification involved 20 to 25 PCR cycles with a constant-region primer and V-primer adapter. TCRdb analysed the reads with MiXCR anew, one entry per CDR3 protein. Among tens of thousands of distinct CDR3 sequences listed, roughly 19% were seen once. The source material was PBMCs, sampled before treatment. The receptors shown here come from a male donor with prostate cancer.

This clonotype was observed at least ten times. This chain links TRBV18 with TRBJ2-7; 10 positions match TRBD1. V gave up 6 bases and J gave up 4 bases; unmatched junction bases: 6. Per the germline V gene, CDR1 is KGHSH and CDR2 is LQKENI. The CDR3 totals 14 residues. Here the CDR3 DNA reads TGTGCCAGCTCCCCGGGACAGGGGAGGTACGAGCAGTACTTC. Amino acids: CASSPGQGRYEQYF.

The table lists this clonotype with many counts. The CDR3 protein is CASSLVWGTYEQYF. The CDR3 DNA reads as TGTGCCAGCAGTTTGGTTTGGGGGACCTACGAGCAGTACTTC. The chain employs TRBV28 and TRBJ2-7, with D possibly called TRBD1 or TRBD2 (5 bases each). CDR1 is MDHEN and CDR2 is SYDVKM in the germline V gene. V was trimmed by 3 bases and J by 2 bases, leaving 11 bases between them. The CDR3 has 14 residues.

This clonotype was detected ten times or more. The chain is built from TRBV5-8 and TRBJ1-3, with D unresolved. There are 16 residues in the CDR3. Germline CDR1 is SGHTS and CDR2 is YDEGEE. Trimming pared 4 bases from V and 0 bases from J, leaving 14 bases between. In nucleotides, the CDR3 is TGTGCCAGCAGCCCTAGGGTGTCGGGCTCTGGAAACACCATATATTTT. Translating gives CASSPRVSGSGNTIYF.

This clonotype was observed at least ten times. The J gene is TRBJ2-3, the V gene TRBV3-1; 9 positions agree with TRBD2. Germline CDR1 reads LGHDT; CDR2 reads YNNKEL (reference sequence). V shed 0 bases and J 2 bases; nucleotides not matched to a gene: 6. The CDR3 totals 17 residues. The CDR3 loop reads CASSQDRERGVTDTQYF. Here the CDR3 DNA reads TGTGCCAGCAGCCAAGATCGGGAGCGGGGGGTCACAGATACGCAGTATTTT.

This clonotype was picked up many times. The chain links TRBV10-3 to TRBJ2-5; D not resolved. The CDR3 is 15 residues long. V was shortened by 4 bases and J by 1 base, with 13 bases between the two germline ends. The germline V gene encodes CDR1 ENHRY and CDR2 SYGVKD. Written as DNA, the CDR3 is TGTGCCATCAGTGTTCAAGAGAGATCCCAAGAGACCCAGTACTTC. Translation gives CAISVQERSQETQYF.

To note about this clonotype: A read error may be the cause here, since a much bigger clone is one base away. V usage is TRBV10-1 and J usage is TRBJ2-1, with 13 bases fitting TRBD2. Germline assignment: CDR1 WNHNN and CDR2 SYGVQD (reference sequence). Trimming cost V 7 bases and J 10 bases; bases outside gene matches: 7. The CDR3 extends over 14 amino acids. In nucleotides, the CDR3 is TGCGCCAGCAATGGACTAGCGGGGGTGGGCGAGCAGTTCTTC. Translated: CASNGLAGVGEQFF.

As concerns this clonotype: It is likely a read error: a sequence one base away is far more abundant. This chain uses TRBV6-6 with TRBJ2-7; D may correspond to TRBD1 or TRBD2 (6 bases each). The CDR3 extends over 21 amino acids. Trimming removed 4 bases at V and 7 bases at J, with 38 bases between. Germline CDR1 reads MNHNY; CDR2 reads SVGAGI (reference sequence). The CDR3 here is CASSSLPGGGGRDNSYNEQYF. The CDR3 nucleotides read TGTGCCAGCAGTTCCCTCCCGGGTGGTGGGGGGCGGGATAACTCCTACAATGAGCAGTACTTC.